The rows below give T cell receptor beta chains drawn from one sample of a study of blood T cell repertoires in COVID-19. The protocol was immunoSEQ multiplex PCR, while the TCRdb copy is restricted to in-frame clones and leaves out a portion. The sample records about 350,000 clones, 75% to 90% being singletons. Sequencing was carried out using peripheral blood. These receptors originate from a woman aged 60 to 75 with COVID-19, enrolled during active disease. CDR3s include the opening cysteine and the closing phenylalanine or tryptophan. Each record gives: CDR3 protein, CDR3 DNA, V gene, clone size, J gene, D gene. The D gene is left open where the match is weak. Rows give clone size only sometimes, using once, few, many, or a class for an expanded clone.

CDR3: CASSLAGGAPTDTQYF; DNA: TGTGCCAGCAGCTTAGCAGGCGGGGCCCCCACAGATACGCAGTATTTT; V: TRBV7-6; size: once; J: TRBJ2-3; D: -
CDR3: CASSEQGVPGMVGKLFF; DNA: TGTGCCAGCAGTGAGCAGGGTGTTCCAGGGATGGTAGGAAAACTGTTTTTT; V: TRBV6-1; size: -; J: TRBJ1-4; D: -
CDR3: CATSRAGTQYF; DNA: TGTGCCACCTCTAGAGCGGGTACGCAGTATTTT; V: TRBV27; size: -; J: TRBJ2-3; D: -
CDR3: CASSRFQERGGYTF; DNA: TGTGCCAGCAGTCGTTTTCAAGAACGAGGTGGCTACACCTTC; V: TRBV27; size: -; J: TRBJ1-2; D: -
CDR3: CASSVGSVRGGLVDGYTF; DNA: TGTGCCAGCAGCGTAGGCTCTGTCAGGGGCGGGTTGGTCGATGGCTACACCTTC; V: TRBV9; size: -; J: TRBJ1-2; D: -
CDR3: CASSEGQGSWETQYF; DNA: TGTGCCAGCAGTGAGGGACAGGGGTCGTGGGAGACCCAGTACTTC; V: TRBV2; size: once; J: TRBJ2-5; D: TRBD1
CDR3: CASSYSGEGTGELFF; DNA: TGTGCCAGCAGTTACTCAGGGGAGGGCACCGGGGAGCTGTTTTTT; V: TRBV6-5; size: -; J: TRBJ2-2; D: TRBD2
CDR3: CASSQARGFGTDTQYF; DNA: TGTGCCAGCAGCCAAGCGAGGGGGTTCGGCACAGATACGCAGTATTTT; V: TRBV3-1/TRBV3-2; size: -; J: TRBJ2-3; D: -
CDR3: CASSEARRILNARDYGYTF; DNA: TGCGCCAGCAGTGAGGCTAGGAGGATCCTCAACGCTAGGGACTATGGCTACACCTTC; V: TRBV10-2; size: -; J: TRBJ1-2; D: -
CDR3: CASSPGPNYEQYF; DNA: TGTGCCAGCAGCCCAGGGCCTAACTACGAGCAGTACTTC; V: TRBV7-6; size: -; J: TRBJ2-7; D: -
CDR3: CASRDTSGGYTGELFF; DNA: TGTGCCAGCAGAGACACTAGCGGGGGGTACACCGGGGAGCTGTTTTTT; V: TRBV7-9; size: -; J: TRBJ2-2; D: TRBD2
CDR3: CASSDGPGTDTQYF; DNA: TGTGCCAGCAGCGACGGGCCGGGGACAGATACGCAGTATTTT; V: TRBV9; size: -; J: TRBJ2-3; D: -
CDR3: CASSDSSYNEQFF; DNA: TGTGCCAGCTCGGACAGCTCCTACAATGAGCAGTTCTTC; V: TRBV6-6; size: -; J: TRBJ2-1; D: -
CDR3: CSVGPNYAVEQFF; DNA: TGCAGCGTCGGTCCTAATTACGCCGTTGAGCAGTTCTTC; V: TRBV29-1; size: -; J: TRBJ2-1; D: -
CDR3: CASSGHRGQETQYF; DNA: TGTGCCAGCAGTGGGCACAGGGGGCAAGAGACCCAGTACTTC; V: TRBV6-2/TRBV6-3; size: -; J: TRBJ2-5; D: TRBD1
CDR3: CASSSPDREETQYF; DNA: TGTGCCAGCAGTTCCCCTGACAGGGAAGAGACCCAGTACTTC; V: TRBV27; size: -; J: TRBJ2-5; D: TRBD1
CDR3: CASSRTVNTEAFF; DNA: TGCGCCAGCAGCAGGACAGTGAACACTGAAGCTTTCTTT; V: TRBV4-1; size: -; J: TRBJ1-1; D: -
CDR3: CASSQWRGASYEQYF; DNA: TGTGCCAGCAGCCAATGGCGGGGGGCTTCCTACGAGCAGTACTTC; V: TRBV3-1/TRBV3-2; size: -; J: TRBJ2-7; D: TRBD2
CDR3: CALDRAATNEKLFF; DNA: TGTGCCTTGGACAGGGCCGCAACTAATGAAAAACTGTTTTTT; V: TRBV30; size: -; J: TRBJ1-4; D: TRBD1
CDR3: CATSDLGSLNTEAFF; DNA: TGTGCCACCAGTGATTTGGGCAGTCTGAACACTGAAGCTTTCTTT; V: TRBV24-1; size: -; J: TRBJ1-1; D: -
CDR3: CASSALAGGPKYEQYF; DNA: TGTGCCAGCAGTGCGCTAGCGGGGGGGCCAAAATACGAGCAGTACTTC; V: TRBV6-2/TRBV6-3; size: few; J: TRBJ2-7; D: TRBD2
CDR3: CASSLVPPTDSGNTIYF; DNA: TGCGCCAGCAGCTTGGTTCCCCCGACAGACTCTGGAAACACCATATATTTT; V: TRBV5-1; size: -; J: TRBJ1-3; D: -
CDR3: CASSLRGGIGEKLFF; DNA: TGCGCCAGCAGCCTACGGGGGGGAATCGGGGAAAAACTGTTTTTT; V: TRBV5-1; size: -; J: TRBJ1-4; D: -
CDR3: CASSTGGTEAFF; DNA: TGTGCCAGCAGCACGGGGGGCACTGAAGCTTTCTTT; V: TRBV6-5; size: -; J: TRBJ1-1; D: -
CDR3: CASSFPGGLPFF; DNA: TGTGCCAGCAGCTTCCCGGGGGGCCTTCCTTTCTTC; V: TRBV5-6; size: -; J: TRBJ2-1; D: -
CDR3: CASRLDTDQPQHF; DNA: TGCGCCAGCAGGCTGGACACCGATCAGCCCCAGCATTTT; V: TRBV5-1; size: -; J: TRBJ1-5; D: -
CDR3: CATSGGAGGNEQFF; DNA: TGTGCCACCAGTGGAGGGGCGGGGGGCAATGAGCAGTTCTTC; V: TRBV24-1; size: -; J: TRBJ2-1; D: TRBD2
CDR3: CASSIAEGYEQYF; DNA: TGTGCCAGTAGTATCGCTGAGGGCTACGAGCAGTACTTC; V: TRBV19; size: -; J: TRBJ2-7; D: -
CDR3: CASSYGGGLSYEQYF; DNA: TGTGCCAGCAGTTACGGTGGGGGACTCTCCTACGAGCAGTACTTC; V: TRBV6-6; size: -; J: TRBJ2-7; D: -
CDR3: CASSPSRVGYEQYF; DNA: TGCGCCAGCAGCCCCTCCAGGGTAGGCTACGAGCAGTACTTC; V: TRBV4-3; size: once; J: TRBJ2-7; D: -
CDR3: CASSLGQGTFSGNTIYF; DNA: TGCGCCAGCAGCTTAGGTCAGGGGACATTTTCTGGAAACACCATATATTTT; V: TRBV5-1; size: -; J: TRBJ1-3; D: -
CDR3: CASSKGTPGHQKTQYF; DNA: TGTGCCAGTAGTAAGGGGACACCGGGACATCAGAAGACCCAGTACTTC; V: TRBV19; size: few; J: TRBJ2-5; D: -
CDR3: CASSIRVNTEAFF; DNA: TGTGCCAGTAGTATTCGAGTGAACACTGAAGCTTTCTTT; V: TRBV19; size: -; J: TRBJ1-1; D: -
CDR3: CATSGPYNEQFF; DNA: TGTGCCACCAGTGGTCCGTACAATGAGCAGTTCTTC; V: TRBV24-1; size: -; J: TRBJ2-1; D: -
CDR3: CASSLGQYEQYF; DNA: TGTGCCAGCAGCTTGGGACAGTACGAGCAGTACTTC; V: TRBV11-2; size: -; J: TRBJ2-7; D: TRBD1
CDR3: CATSRDRGPYEQYF; DNA: TGTGCCACCAGCAGGGACAGGGGCCCCTACGAGCAGTACTTC; V: TRBV15; size: -; J: TRBJ2-7; D: TRBD1
CDR3: CASSPVPGLVNTGELFF; DNA: TGCGCCAGCAGCCCCGTTCCGGGACTCGTGAACACCGGGGAGCTGTTTTTT; V: TRBV4-3; size: -; J: TRBJ2-2; D: -
CDR3: CASSLVGGGTDTQYF; DNA: TGTGCCAGCAGCTTAGTTGGGGGGGGTACAGATACGCAGTATTTT; V: TRBV11-2; size: -; J: TRBJ2-3; D: TRBD2
CDR3: CSASTGTSSYNEQFF; DNA: TGCAGTGCTAGTACCGGGACTAGCTCCTACAATGAGCAGTTCTTC; V: TRBV20-1; size: -; J: TRBJ2-1; D: TRBD2
CDR3: CASSQAGLAVYNEQFF; DNA: TGTGCCAGCAGCCAGGCCGGACTAGCGGTCTACAATGAGCAGTTCTTC; V: TRBV4-2; size: -; J: TRBJ2-1; D: TRBD2
CDR3: CASSLAQGESTGELFF; DNA: TGTGCCAGCAGCTTAGCCCAGGGGGAAAGTACCGGGGAGCTGTTTTTT; V: TRBV11-1; size: -; J: TRBJ2-2; D: TRBD1
CDR3: CASSKGQGRSYNEQFF; DNA: TGTGCCAGCAGCAAAGGACAGGGCCGCTCCTACAATGAGCAGTTCTTC; V: TRBV3-1/TRBV3-2; size: -; J: TRBJ2-1; D: TRBD1
CDR3: CASSSGGQPQHF; DNA: TGTGCCAGCAGCTCGGGGGGACAGCCCCAGCATTTT; V: TRBV7-6; size: -; J: TRBJ1-5; D: -
CDR3: CAWSDGQGMEKLFF; DNA: TGTGCCTGGAGTGACGGACAGGGAATGGAAAAACTGTTTTTT; V: TRBV30; size: -; J: TRBJ1-4; D: TRBD1
CDR3: CASRSTGDYGYTF; DNA: TGTGCCAGCAGGTCGACAGGTGACTATGGCTACACCTTC; V: TRBV12-3/TRBV12-4; size: -; J: TRBJ1-2; D: -
CDR3: CASSRSRDRGSYGYTF; DNA: TGCGCCAGCAGCCGCTCCCGGGACAGGGGAAGTTATGGCTACACCTTC; V: TRBV10-1; size: once; J: TRBJ1-2; D: TRBD1
CDR3: CASSPELNTEAFF; DNA: TGTGCCAGCAGCCCGGAGCTGAACACTGAAGCTTTCTTT; V: TRBV7-3; size: -; J: TRBJ1-1; D: -
CDR3: CASSVTGGWDGYTF; DNA: TGTGCCAGCAGCGTGACAGGGGGGTGGGATGGCTACACCTTC; V: TRBV7-9; size: -; J: TRBJ1-2; D: TRBD1
CDR3: CASSLQGARVYGYTF; DNA: TGTGCCAGCAGCCTACAGGGGGCGCGTGTCTATGGCTACACCTTC; V: TRBV5-4; size: -; J: TRBJ1-2; D: TRBD1
CDR3: CASSPLPTGDQPQHF; DNA: TGTGCCAGCTCACCTCTACCAACAGGGGATCAGCCCCAGCATTTT; V: TRBV18; size: -; J: TRBJ1-5; D: TRBD1
CDR3: CASSPRDRGELFF; DNA: TGTGCCAGCAGTCCCCGGGACAGGGGGGAGCTGTTTTTT; V: TRBV6-5; size: once; J: TRBJ2-2; D: TRBD1
CDR3: CASSYWGRDEKLFF; DNA: TGTGCCAGCAGTTACTGGGGCCGAGATGAAAAACTGTTTTTT; V: TRBV6-2/TRBV6-3; size: -; J: TRBJ1-4; D: -
CDR3: CASSSRDRDPSGANVLTF; DNA: TGTGCCAGCAGCTCGAGGGACAGGGATCCCTCTGGGGCCAACGTCCTGACTTTC; V: TRBV7-8; size: -; J: TRBJ2-6; D: TRBD1
CDR3: CASSAGDRVIGGQYF; DNA: TGTGCCAGCAGCGCCGGGGACAGGGTAATTGGTGGGCAGTACTTC; V: TRBV9; size: -; J: TRBJ2-7; D: TRBD1
CDR3: CASSNRGGDNQPQHF; DNA: TGTGCCAGCTCAAACAGGGGGGGGGACAATCAGCCCCAGCATTTT; V: TRBV18; size: -; J: TRBJ1-5; D: TRBD1
CDR3: CASSPSLVFLAGYEQYF; DNA: TGTGCCAGCAGCCCAAGTCTCGTATTCTTGGCGGGGTATGAGCAGTATTTT; V: TRBV7-9; size: -; J: TRBJ2-3; D: -
CDR3: CASKYTITSSYNEQFF; DNA: TGCGCCAGCAAATACACCATCACTAGCTCCTACAATGAGCAGTTCTTC; V: TRBV5-1; size: once; J: TRBJ2-1; D: -
CDR3: CAWSTGQGSTYEQYF; DNA: TGTGCCTGGAGTACGGGACAGGGTAGCACCTACGAGCAGTACTTC; V: TRBV30; size: -; J: TRBJ2-7; D: TRBD1